Below are 28 T cell receptor beta chains sequenced from a single sample in a study of T cells after yellow fever vaccination. TCRdb analysed the 5' RACE reads with MiXCR anew, one entry per CDR3 protein. Of about 29,000 distinct CDR3 sequences in the sample, 5% were seen once. The material sequenced was CD8+ T cells sorted from PBMCs, taken 10 days after the yellow fever booster vaccination. All receptors derive from a man aged 30 to 45 who received the YFV17D yellow fever vaccine.

This clonotype was counted many times. The gene calls are TRBV5-1 and TRBJ2-1; D not resolved. Per germline, CDR1 SGHRS and CDR2 YFSETQ. V was pared by 2 bases and J by 1 base, with 10 bases between. CDR3 length equals 15 residues. The chain's CDR3 is CASSFRVRSYNEQFF. In DNA form, the CDR3 reads TGCGCCAGCAGCTTCCGGGTGAGGTCCTACAATGAGCAGTTCTTC.

This clonotype is medium-sized in the sample. The chain has TRBV6-2 or TRBV6-3 and TRBJ2-1; the match to TRBD2 covers 7 bases. The V gene's germline CDR1 is MNHEY and CDR2 SVGEGT. The CDR3 is 15 residues long. V lost 7 bases to trimming and J lost 3 bases; unmatched junction nucleotides: 9. CDR3 nucleotide sequence: TGTGCCAGCAAACCCCAGCGGGACTACTACAATGAGCAGTTCTTC. Translated: CASKPQRDYYNEQFF.

The table lists this clonotype with many counts. The V call is TRBV6-2 or TRBV6-3, the J call TRBJ2-1; 16 positions match TRBD2. The V gene end was trimmed by 2 bases and the J gene end by 9 bases; junction bases not matched to a gene: 7. CDR3 length equals 17 residues. Looked up from germline, CDR1 is MNHEY and CDR2 is SVGEGT. The CDR3 here is CASSYHGTSGRESEQFF. The CDR3 DNA is TGTGCCAGCAGTTACCATGGGACTAGCGGGAGGGAGAGTGAGCAGTTCTTC.

The table lists this clonotype with many counts. V gene TRBV7-9 combines with J gene TRBJ2-3, with 10 bases that match TRBD2. CDR1 is SEHNR and CDR2 is FQNEAQ in the germline V gene (reference sequence). The CDR3 extends over 14 amino acids. V shed 3 bases, J shed 5 bases, and the junction held 2 bases outside the gene matches. The CDR3 coding sequence is TGTGCCAGCAGCTTGCTAGCGGGAGTAGATACGCAGTATTTT. Residues: CASSLLAGVDTQYF.

This clonotype was found many times. The chain links TRBV6-5 to TRBJ2-1; D remains unclear. CDR1 is MNHEY and CDR2 is SVGAGI in the germline V gene. The V end was cut by 2 bases, the J end by 7 bases, with 6 bases between. The CDR3 has 12 amino acids. The CDR3 sequence is CASSYNGNEQFF. In DNA, the CDR3 is TGTGCCAGCAGTTACAATGGGAATGAGCAGTTCTTC.

This clonotype was seen at least ten times. The chain carries TRBV6-2 or TRBV6-3 and TRBJ2-3; perhaps TRBD2 as D (6 bases). From germline, CDR1 is MNHEY and CDR2 SVGEGT. This CDR3 comprises 15 residues. V shed 5 bases and J shed 0 bases, with 12 bases lying between them. As DNA, the CDR3 is TGTGCCAGCAGTCCCGGGACTTCTAGCACAGATACGCAGTATTTT. Its protein product is CASSPGTSSTDTQYF.

In its sample, this clonotype was seen many times. V usage is TRBV5-6 and J usage is TRBJ2-1, with 9 bases aligning to TRBD1. The ends lost 4 bases at V and 5 bases at J; junction bases unmatched: 13. The CDR3 is made up of 17 amino acids. In germline, CDR1 is SGHDT, CDR2 YYEEEE. This CDR3 is CASSPTLGQGLHNEQFF. The CDR3 DNA reads as TGTGCCAGCAGCCCGACCCTGGGACAGGGTTTACACAATGAGCAGTTCTTC.

The chain is built from TRBV19 and TRBJ1-5; D is undetermined. CDR1 and CDR2 (germline): LNHDA, SQIVND (reference sequence). V was pared by 6 bases and J by 3 bases, with 18 bases between. The CDR3 covers 16 residues. In DNA, the CDR3 is TGTGCCAGTAGCCCAGGTACCGGTTTTTACAATCAGCCCCAGCATTTT. This translates into CASSPGTGFYNQPQHF.

This clonotype came up many times. V and J are TRBV9 and TRBJ1-5; 9 bases are shared with TRBD1. V lost 0 bases and J lost 4; bases outside the gene matches: 5. Germline CDR1 reads SGDLS; CDR2 reads YYNGEE. The CDR3 loop spans 16 amino acids. CDR3 sequence reads: CASSVGAGTGNQPQHF. Written as DNA, the CDR3 is TGTGCCAGCAGCGTAGGGGCCGGGACAGGGAATCAGCCCCAGCATTTT.

This clonotype was seen many times. The junction shows a germline mismatch at one end, possibly a read error. The chain combines TRBV7-7 with TRBJ2-1; TRBD1 matches at 7 bases. Germline V lookup: CDR1 SSHAT, CDR2 FNYEAQ (reference sequence). This CDR3 contains 14 residues. The CDR3 region is CASSSGQGVNEQFF. For the CDR3, the DNA is TGTGCTAGCAGCTCAGGGCAGGGGGTGAATGAGCAGTTCTTC.

This clonotype showed up many times. J is TRBJ2-1 and V is TRBV6-5; D is unclear. Germline V gives CDR1 MNHEY, CDR2 SVGAGI. Trimming took 4 bases from V and 0 from J, leaving 4 bases between them. The CDR3 length is 13 residues. Here the CDR3 DNA reads TGTGCCAGCAGTTTCCACTCCTACAATGAGCAGTTCTTC. It yields the protein CASSFHSYNEQFF.

The sample holds many counts of this clonotype. V gene TRBV5-1 combines with J gene TRBJ1-1; no reliable D call. The germline V gene encodes CDR1 SGHRS and CDR2 YFSETQ. V was cut by 4 bases and J by 6 bases, with 10 bases left in between. There are 12 residues in the CDR3. Here the CDR3 reads CASSLGDPEAFF. The CDR3 DNA follows: TGCGCCAGCAGCCTAGGAGACCCTGAAGCTTTCTTT.

This clonotype has at least ten counts. The chain couples TRBV27 to TRBJ2-1; no definite D call. V was shortened by 2 bases and J by 4 bases, with 15 bases between the two germline ends. The length of the CDR3 is 16 residues. CDR1 and CDR2 from the germline V gene are MNHEY and SMNVEV (reference sequence). The DNA for the CDR3 is TGTGCCAGCAGTTTAGCGATGTCCTCGGGTTACAATGAGCAGTTCTTC. Its translation is CASSLAMSSGYNEQFF.

This clonotype was counted many times. This CDR3 reads CASSQLLAGVYEQYF. The CDR3 region has the DNA TGTGCCAGCAGCCAACTACTAGCGGGAGTGTACGAGCAGTACTTC. The V gene is TRBV3-1, the J gene TRBJ2-7, with TRBD2 matching 11 bases. V trimming: 2 bases; J trimming: 4 bases; junction bases outside the gene matches: 4. CDR3 length: 15 amino acids. Germline CDR1 LGHDT, CDR2 YNNKEL (reference sequence).

This clonotype appeared many times. The chain carries TRBV28 and TRBJ2-7, with D possibly matching TRBD1 (6 bases). Germline loops: CDR1 MDHEN, CDR2 SYDVKM. The CDR3 is 15 amino acids. V lost 6 bases, J lost 4 bases, and 19 bases lay in between. The CDR3 DNA is TGTGCCAGCAGCCTCCCTTCGGGACACCAATACGAGCAGTACTTC. Protein sequence: CASSLPSGHQYEQYF.

This clonotype was seen ten or more times. The CDR3 DNA reads as TGCAGTGCTAACTCGGGGGGATTCAATGAGCAGTTCTTC. As protein: CSANSGGFNEQFF. The rearrangement joins TRBV20-1 to TRBJ2-1; 7 positions match TRBD2. Germline V gene data show CDR1 as DFQATT and CDR2 as SNEGSKA (reference sequence). V was pared by 4 bases and J by 6 bases, with 6 bases of the junction left unmatched. CDR3 length: 13 residues.

This clonotype was observed at least ten times. V and J are TRBV20-1 and TRBJ2-1, with TRBD2 matching over 10 bases. The germline CDR1 and CDR2 sequences are DFQATT and SNEGSKA (reference sequence). The CDR3 length is 15 residues. Trimming took 5 bases from V and 4 from J; bases not matched to a gene: 8. CDR3 in amino acids: CSAGPGLATYNEQFF. The DNA of the CDR3 is TGCAGTGCTGGCCCGGGACTAGCGACTTACAATGAGCAGTTCTTC.

This clonotype was counted many times. The V call is TRBV6-5, the J call TRBJ2-7; D gene uncertain. Trimming pared 6 bases from V and 1 base from J, leaving 10 bases between. Germline loops: CDR1 MNHEY, CDR2 SVGAGI. CDR3 length: 13 residues. The CDR3 coding sequence is TGTGCCAGCAGGCAGTCTTATTCCTACGAGCAGTACTTC. Translation: CASRQSYSYEQYF.

This clonotype was observed many times. V and J are TRBV12-3 or TRBV12-4 and TRBJ1-3, with 10 bases fitting TRBD1. The CDR3 is made up of 15 amino acids. The V and J ends lost 6 bases and 8 bases, in that order; junction bases with no gene match: 10. This chain's CDR3 is CASSQGQGLLHTIYF. CDR3 nucleotides: TGTGCCAGCAGCCAGGGACAGGGGTTACTACACACCATATATTTT.

This clonotype was found many times. The chain joins TRBV28 to TRBJ2-7; tentative D call: TRBD1 (6 bases). This CDR3 comprises 14 residues. Germline assignment: CDR1 MDHEN and CDR2 SYDVKM. Trimming removed 0 bases from V and 3 bases from J, with 9 bases in between. The chain's CDR3 is CASSLWDRVYEQYF. As DNA, the CDR3 is TGTGCCAGCAGTTTATGGGACAGAGTCTACGAGCAGTACTTC.

The sample holds many counts of this clonotype. V is TRBV7-9 and J is TRBJ1-6; D might be TRBD1 (5 bases). Trimming shortened V by 5 bases and J by 11 bases, and 16 bases separated the two germline ends. Germline V gene data show CDR1 as SEHNR and CDR2 as FQNEAQ (reference sequence). CDR3 size: 14 residues. The CDR3 nucleotides read TGTGCCAGCAGCCAAGACAGACCAACGACACCCCTCCACTTT. Its protein is CASSQDRPTTPLHF.

CDR3 sequence: CASSLNSGRDEQYF. CDR3 sequence (DNA): TGTGCCAGCAGTCTCAATAGCGGGAGGGACGAGCAGTACTTC. This chain connects TRBV6-1 to TRBJ2-7; 11 bases map to TRBD2. Looked up from germline, CDR1 is MNHNS and CDR2 is SASEGT. The CDR3 loop spans 14 amino acids. The J segment lost 5 bases and the V segment lost 5 bases, leaving 5 bases of the junction unmatched.

This clonotype was counted at least ten times. The chain uses TRBV5-1 and TRBJ2-1, with D perhaps matching TRBD2 (6 bases). This CDR3 has 13 residues. Germline CDR1 SGHRS, CDR2 YFSETQ. Trimming removed 4 bases from V and 5 bases from J, with 10 bases in between. The DNA for the CDR3 is TGCGCCAGCAGCCCCTGGGGGGACAATGAGCAGTTCTTC. It yields the protein CASSPWGDNEQFF.

This clonotype showed up many times. The chain recombines TRBV7-7 with TRBJ2-1; TRBD2 agrees at 7 bases. This CDR3 region has 15 residues. Germline V gene sequence: CDR1 SSHAT, CDR2 FNYEAQ (reference sequence). J gave up 1 base and V 5 bases, and 5 bases lay outside the gene matches. The CDR3 bases are TGTGCCAGCAGCGTAGGACTAGGATCCTACAATGAGCAGTTCTTC. This sequence encodes CASSVGLGSYNEQFF. The variable domain in full, with the rest retrieved from reference TRBV7-7 and TRBJ2-1, is GAGVSQSPRYKVTKRGQDVTLRCDPISSHATLYWYQQALGQGPEFLTYFNYEAQPDKSGLPSDRFSAERPEGSISTLTIQRTEQRDSAMYRCASSVGLGSYNEQFFGPGTRLTVL.

This clonotype was recorded at least ten times. The chain couples TRBV12-3 or TRBV12-4 to TRBJ2-2; 11 nucleotides align to TRBD2. CDR3 length: 15 residues. J gave up 7 bases and V 6 bases, and 7 bases lay outside the gene matches. CDR3 nucleotides: TGTGCCAGCAGCCCGCCGGGACTAGCGGTCGGGGAGCTGTTTTTT. It specifies CASSPPGLAVGELFF.

This clonotype was recorded at least ten times. CDR3 protein: CASSFFPPTSELNNEQFF. CDR3 nucleotide sequence: TGTGCCAGCAGTTTCTTTCCCCCAACTAGCGAGTTAAACAATGAGCAGTTCTTC. The gene calls are TRBV12-3 or TRBV12-4 and TRBJ2-1; 7 positions match TRBD2. V gave up 3 bases and J gave up 5 bases; unmatched junction bases: 16. The CDR3 is 18 residues long.

This clonotype was found many times. The rearrangement uses TRBV9 and TRBJ2-1; D is uncertain. The germline V and J ends were trimmed by 1 base and 10 bases, with 6 bases remaining between them. Germline values: CDR1 SGDLS, CDR2 YYNGEE. This CDR3 region has 11 residues. The DNA for the CDR3 is TGTGCCAGCAGCGTAAGCCGGGAGCAGTTCTTC. Protein: CASSVSREQFF.

This clonotype has a count of ten or more. This chain's CDR3 is CSVESYQGGREQFF. The CDR3 region has the DNA TGCAGCGTTGAATCTTATCAGGGAGGGAGGGAGCAGTTCTTC. V is TRBV29-1 and J is TRBJ2-1; TRBD2 agrees at 7 bases. CDR1 is SQVTM and CDR2 is ANQGSEA in the germline V gene. CDR3 size: 14 residues. Trimming took 2 bases from V and 10 from J; bases not matched to a gene: 11.